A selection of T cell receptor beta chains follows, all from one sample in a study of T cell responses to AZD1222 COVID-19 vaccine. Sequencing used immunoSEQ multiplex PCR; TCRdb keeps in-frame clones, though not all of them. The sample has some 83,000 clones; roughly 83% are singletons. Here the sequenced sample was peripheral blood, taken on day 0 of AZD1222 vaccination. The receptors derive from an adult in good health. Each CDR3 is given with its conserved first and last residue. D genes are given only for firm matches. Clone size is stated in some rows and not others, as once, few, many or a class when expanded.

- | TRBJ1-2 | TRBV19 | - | CASSIRGEGVYTF | TGTGCCAGTAGTATTCGGGGCGAGGGCGTCTACACCTTC
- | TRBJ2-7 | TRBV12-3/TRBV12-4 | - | CASSSLEGLEQYF | TGTGCCAGCAGTTCCCTGGAGGGGCTCGAGCAGTACTTC
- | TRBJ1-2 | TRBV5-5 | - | CASSLGRTESNYGYTF | TGTGCCAGCAGCTTGGGCCGGACGGAATCTAACTATGGCTACACCTTC
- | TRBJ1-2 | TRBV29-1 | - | CSVGQIGYGYTF | TGCAGCGTTGGGCAAATCGGCTATGGCTACACCTTC
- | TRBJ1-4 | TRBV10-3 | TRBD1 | CAISEHPGGTNEKLFF | TGTGCCATCAGTGAGCATCCAGGGGGTACTAATGAAAAACTGTTTTTT
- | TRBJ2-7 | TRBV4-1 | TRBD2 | CASSHSVGLAFSKQYF | TGCGCCAGCAGCCATTCCGTGGGACTAGCGTTTTCAAAGCAGTACTTC
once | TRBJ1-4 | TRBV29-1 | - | CSVVGVATNEKLFF | TGCAGCGTTGTGGGAGTTGCAACTAATGAAAAACTGTTTTTT
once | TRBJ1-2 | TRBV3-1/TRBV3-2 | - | CASSPLGRDYGYTF | TGTGCCAGCAGCCCGCTGGGCAGGGACTATGGCTACACCTTC
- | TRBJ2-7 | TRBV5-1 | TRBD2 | CASSLAGTSGSEQYF | TGCGCCAGCAGCTTGGCGGGGACTAGCGGCTCCGAGCAGTACTTC
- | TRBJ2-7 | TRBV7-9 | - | CASSIGVNEQYF | TGTGCCAGCAGCATAGGTGTAAACGAGCAGTACTTC
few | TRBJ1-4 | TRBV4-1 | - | CASSQVPAGLSTNEKLFF | TGCGCCAGCAGCCAAGTTCCGGCAGGGCTGTCGACTAATGAAAAACTGTTTTTT
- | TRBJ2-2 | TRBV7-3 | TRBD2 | CASSFRSGSGTGELFF | TGTGCCAGCAGCTTTCGTAGCGGGAGTGGGACCGGGGAGCTGTTTTTT
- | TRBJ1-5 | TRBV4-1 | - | CASSLQGELFQPQHF | TGCGCCAGCAGCCTTCAGGGAGAGCTTTTTCAGCCCCAGCATTTT
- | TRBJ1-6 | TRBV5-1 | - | CASSFGQADSPLHF | TGCGCCAGCAGCTTTGGGCAGGCGGATTCACCCCTCCACTTT
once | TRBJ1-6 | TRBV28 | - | CAGRGGRSPLHF | TGTGCCGGTAGGGGGGGTAGATCACCCCTCCACTTT
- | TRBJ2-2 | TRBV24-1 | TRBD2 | CATSDHRLAIGELFF | TGTGCCACCAGTGATCACAGACTAGCGATCGGGGAGCTGTTTTTT
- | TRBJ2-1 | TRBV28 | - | CATESFYNEQFF | TGTGCAACAGAAAGTTTTTACAATGAGCAGTTCTTC
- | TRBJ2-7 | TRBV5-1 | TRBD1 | CASSFRSGQGAHEQYF | TGCGCCAGCAGCTTTCGGTCCGGACAGGGGGCCCACGAGCAGTACTTC
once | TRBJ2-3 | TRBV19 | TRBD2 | CASSMEFRLAGVSTDTQYF | TGTGCCAGTAGTATGGAGTTCCGATTAGCGGGAGTTAGCACAGATACGCAGTATTTT
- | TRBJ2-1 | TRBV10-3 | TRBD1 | CAISDGTATHFNEQFF | TGTGCCATCAGTGATGGGACAGCGACACATTTCAATGAGCAGTTCTTC
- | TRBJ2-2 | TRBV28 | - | CASSVNRVGGTGELFF | TGTGCCAGCAGTGTCAACAGGGTTGGAGGCACCGGGGAGCTGTTTTTT
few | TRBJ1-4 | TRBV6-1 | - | CASSEMGAPEKLFF | TGTGCCAGCAGTGAAATGGGGGCGCCTGAAAAACTGTTTTTT
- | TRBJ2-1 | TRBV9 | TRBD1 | CASSLPRDREINEQFF | TGTGCCAGCAGCCTCCCCCGGGACAGGGAGATAAATGAGCAGTTCTTC
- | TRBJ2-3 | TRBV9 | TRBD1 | CASSVGGQGAHTQYF | TGTGCCAGCAGCGTAGGGGGACAGGGGGCGCATACGCAGTATTTT
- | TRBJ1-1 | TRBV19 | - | CASSRGGRFTEAFF | TGTGCCAGTAGTCGGGGGGGAAGGTTCACTGAAGCTTTCTTT
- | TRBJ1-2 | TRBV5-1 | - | CASNQTEEANYGYTF | TGCGCCAGCAACCAGACAGAAGAAGCTAACTATGGCTACACCTTC
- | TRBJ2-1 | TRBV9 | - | CASSLSGRTEQFF | TGTGCCAGCAGCTTATCAGGACGGACGGAGCAGTTCTTC
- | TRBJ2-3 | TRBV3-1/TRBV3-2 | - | CASSQDGVDTQYF | TGTGCCAGCAGCCAAGATGGAGTGGATACGCAGTATTTT
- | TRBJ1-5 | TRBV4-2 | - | CASSQGDRGFSNQPQHF | TGTGCCAGCAGCCAAGGAGATCGGGGCTTTAGCAATCAGCCCCAGCATTTT
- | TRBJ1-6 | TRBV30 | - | CAWGGRIASYNSPLHF | TGTGCCTGGGGCGGGAGAATTGCTTCCTATAATTCACCCCTCCACTTT
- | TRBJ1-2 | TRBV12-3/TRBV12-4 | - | CASRQLQGDGYTF | TGTGCCAGCCGCCAGTTACAGGGCGATGGCTACACCTTC
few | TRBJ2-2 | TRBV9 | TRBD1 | CASSSTTGTGPTGELFF | TGTGCCAGCAGCTCCACCACCGGGACAGGGCCCACCGGGGAGCTGTTTTTT
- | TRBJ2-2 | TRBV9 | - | CASSVATLSTGELFF | TGTGCCAGCAGCGTAGCTACTCTTAGCACCGGGGAGCTGTTTTTT
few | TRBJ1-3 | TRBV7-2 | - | CASSPRTRLSSGNTIYF | TGTGCCAGCAGCCCCAGGACAAGATTGAGCTCTGGAAACACCATATATTTT
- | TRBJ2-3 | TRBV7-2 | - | CASSFRPGLGTDTQYF | TGTGCCAGCAGCTTTAGACCGGGACTCGGCACAGATACGCAGTATTTT
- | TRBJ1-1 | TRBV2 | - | CASSEQVEAFF | TGTGCCAGCAGTGAACAGGTTGAAGCTTTCTTT
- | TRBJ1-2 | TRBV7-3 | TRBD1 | CASSSEGQTNYGYTF | TGTGCCAGCAGCTCCGAGGGACAGACTAACTATGGCTACACCTTC
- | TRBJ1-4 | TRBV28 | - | CASSYMGDGRDEKLFF | TGTGCCAGCAGTTATATGGGGGATGGTAGGGATGAAAAACTGTTTTTT
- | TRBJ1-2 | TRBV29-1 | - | CSVEGGTNYGYTF | TGCAGCGTTGAAGGGGGGACGAACTATGGCTACACCTTC
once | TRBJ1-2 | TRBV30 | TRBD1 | CAWSPTGLDGYTF | TGTGCCTGGAGTCCGACAGGGTTGGATGGCTACACCTTC
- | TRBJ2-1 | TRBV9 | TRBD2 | CASSQGLAGGYNYNEQFF | TGTGCCAGCAGCCAGGGACTAGCGGGAGGGTATAATTACAATGAGCAGTTCTTC
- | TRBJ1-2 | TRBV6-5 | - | CASSSPTSGYTF | TGTGCCAGCAGTTCCCCGACCTCCGGCTACACCTTC
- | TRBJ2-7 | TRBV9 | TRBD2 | CASSLSGSRYEQYF | TGTGCCAGCAGCCTTAGCGGGAGTCGATACGAGCAGTACTTC
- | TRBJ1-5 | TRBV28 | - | CASSPLTYQPQHF | TGTGCCAGCAGTCCCCTCACTTATCAGCCCCAGCATTTT
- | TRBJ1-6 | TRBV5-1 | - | CASSLALVESDSQNSPLHF | TGCGCCAGCAGCTTGGCCCTGGTGGAGTCGGACAGTCAGAATTCACCCCTCCACTTT
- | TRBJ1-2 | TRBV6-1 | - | CASSDSGANYGYTF | TGTGCCAGCAGTGACAGTGGAGCTAACTATGGCTACACCTTC
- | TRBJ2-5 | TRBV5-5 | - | CASSLEARGETQYF | TGTGCCAGCAGCTTAGAGGCCAGAGGGGAGACCCAGTACTTC